These 18 T cell receptor beta chains originate from one sample sequenced in a study of blood T cell repertoires in COVID-19 (dated by TCRdb to about 2020). The library came from the immunoSEQ multiplex PCR assay. Held by TCRdb, this immuneACCESS table contains in-frame sequences only and omits some clones. Under half of the omission traces to an unresolved V gene where checked; the cause of the rest is unknown. The sample records 90,000 to 120,000 clones, about 90% of which are singletons. The top ten constitute roughly 1.2% of the sample. What was sequenced was peripheral blood. All receptors derive from a woman in her twenties or thirties with acute or convalescent COVID-19.

The gene calls are TRBV7-2 and TRBJ1-4; TRBD1 agrees at 7 bases. The length of the CDR3 is 17 residues. Losses at the gene ends were 2 bases for V and 4 bases for J; bases not matched to a gene: 10. Looked up from germline, CDR1 is SGHTA and CDR2 is FQGNSA. The CDR3 loop is CASSLRGTDLFNEKLFF. Written as DNA, the CDR3 is TGTGCCAGCAGCTTAAGGGGGACAGACCTCTTTAATGAAAAACTGTTTTTT.

The rearrangement joins TRBV6-4 to TRBJ2-3; D is ambiguous. Per germline, CDR1 MRHNA and CDR2 SNTAGT. The ends were cut back, 6 bases at V and 4 bases at J, with 17 bases in the middle. The CDR3 spans 15 residues. The CDR3 nucleotides read TGTGCCAGCAGCCCCCCATCAGTCAGGCCAGATACGCAGTATTTT. Translating gives CASSPPSVRPDTQYF.

V gene TRBV27 combines with J gene TRBJ2-1; 14 positions match TRBD2. CDR1 and CDR2 (germline): MNHEY, SMNVEV (reference sequence). The CDR3 is 15 residues long. V shed 7 bases and J 9 bases; nucleotides not matched to a gene: 8. CDR3 amino acids: CASNYAGTSGSEQFF. The CDR3 bases are TGTGCCAGCAATTACGCCGGGACTAGCGGGAGTGAGCAGTTCTTC.

V gene TRBV6-1 combines with J gene TRBJ2-1; 8 positions agree with TRBD2. The length of the CDR3 is 16 residues. Trimming cost V 2 bases and J 4 bases; bases outside gene matches: 7. From germline, CDR1 is MNHNS and CDR2 SASEGT. Here the CDR3 reads CASSELSSGAYNEQFF. The CDR3 region has the DNA TGTGCCAGCAGTGAACTTAGTAGCGGGGCATACAATGAGCAGTTCTTC.

This clone was seen once. The chain combines TRBV18 with TRBJ1-4; 7 nucleotides match TRBD1. Germline loops: CDR1 KGHSH, CDR2 LQKENI. The CDR3 contains 13 residues. Trimming cost V 6 bases and J 6 bases; bases outside gene matches: 4. CDR3 residues: CASSPGQDEKLFF. CDR3 DNA: TGTGCCAGCTCTCCAGGACAGGATGAAAAACTGTTTTTT.

This sequence joins TRBV15 and TRBJ1-2, with a possible D match to TRBD1 (6 bases). Trimming removed 0 bases from V and 5 bases from J, with 16 bases in between. From germline, CDR1 is LNHNV and CDR2 YYDKDF (reference sequence). The CDR3 has 16 residues. CDR3 region: CATSRDGPGRGYGYTF. The CDR3 region has the DNA TGTGCCACCAGCAGAGATGGTCCAGGGAGGGGGTATGGCTACACCTTC.

The chain has TRBV14 and TRBJ1-2; 9 bases agree with TRBD1. The V segment lost 5 bases and the J segment 4 bases; nucleotides outside the gene matches: 17. The germline gives CDR1 SGHDN, CDR2 FVKESK. This CDR3 comprises 18 residues. This CDR3 reads CASSSELLVRDRAYGYTF. CDR3 coding DNA: TGTGCCAGCAGCTCCGAACTCCTTGTCCGGGACAGGGCCTATGGCTACACCTTC.

The chain recombines TRBV7-2 with TRBJ2-2; TRBD2 might be the D (6 bases). This CDR3 contains 14 residues. Trimming took off 6 bases at V and 0 bases at J, with 8 bases between the two ends. Germline V gene sequence: CDR1 SGHTA, CDR2 FQGNSA. CDR3 nucleotide sequence: TGTGCCAGCAGGCTAGCGACGAACACCGGGGAGCTGTTTTTT. Protein sequence: CASRLATNTGELFF.

The gene calls are TRBV27 and TRBJ1-2; 8 bases agree with TRBD1. This CDR3 is 14 amino acids long. J was trimmed by 8 bases and V by 2 bases; bases with no gene match: 7. The germline V gene has CDR1 MNHEY and CDR2 SMNVEV (reference sequence). The CDR3 DNA reads as TGTGCCAGCAGTTTAACAGGGGGTCCCGTAGGCTACACCTTC. This sequence encodes CASSLTGGPVGYTF.

The chain uses TRBV11-1 and TRBJ2-1; unclear D gene. V lost 5 bases and J lost 6, with 8 bases in between. The CDR3 runs to 12 residues. CDR1 is SGHAT, CDR2 FQDESV, per germline (reference sequence). DNA for the CDR3: TGTGCCAGCAGCCAAGCTGGCAATGAGCAGTTCTTC. Its protein is CASSQAGNEQFF.

A single count supports this clone. The chain uses TRBV11-2 and TRBJ2-1; D remains unclear. The germline CDR1 and CDR2 sequences are SGHAT and FQNNGV. The CDR3 consists of 12 residues. V lost 5 bases, J lost 4 bases, and 6 bases lay in between. The CDR3 spells CASSPKYNEQFF. As DNA, the CDR3 is TGTGCCAGCAGCCCCAAATACAATGAGCAGTTCTTC.

The rearrangement uses TRBV5-5 and TRBJ2-1; 7 bases fit TRBD2. Trimming at V came to 2 bases and at J to 4 bases, leaving 9 bases not matched to a gene. The CDR3 runs 16 residues. Germline CDR1 reads SGHKS; CDR2 reads YYEKEE (reference sequence). The DNA of the CDR3 is TGTGCCAGCAGCTTCCTACTAGCGCAGACGTACAATGAGCAGTTCTTC. This sequence encodes CASSFLLAQTYNEQFF.

Written as DNA, the CDR3 is TGCGCCAGCAGCCAAGCGTGGGGGCAGGTCAGGAACACCATATATTTT. Its translation is CASSQAWGQVRNTIYF. The chain recombines TRBV4-3 with TRBJ1-3; a weak D match, TRBD1 (6 bases). The V and J ends lost 1 base and 7 bases respectively, with 17 bases between them. The CDR3 length is 16 residues. The germline gives CDR1 LGHNA, CDR2 YSLEER.

The chain uses TRBV3-1 (or the pseudogene TRBV3-2) and TRBJ1-4; 11 bases align to TRBD1. The ends lost 4 bases at V and 3 bases at J; junction bases unmatched: 7. The CDR3 length is 17 residues. Per the germline V gene, CDR1 is LGHDT and CDR2 is YNNKEL (reference sequence). CDR3 nucleotides: TGTGCCAGCAGCCCTCGGGACAGGGGGAGTGCTAATGAAAAACTGTTTTTT. This encodes CASSPRDRGSANEKLFF.

This clone was seen only once. V and J are TRBV7-2 and TRBJ2-1; 9 nucleotides line up with TRBD2. J gave up 5 bases and V 5 bases, and 13 bases lay outside the gene matches. This CDR3 region has 17 residues. CDR1 is SGHTA and CDR2 is FQGNSA in the germline V gene. The DNA for the CDR3 is TGTGCCAGCAGCACATATAGCGGGAGCGGGGCGCACAATGAGCAGTTCTTC. It codes for CASSTYSGSGAHNEQFF. Together with reference TRBV7-2 and TRBJ2-1, the CDR3 gives the full variable domain: GAGVSQSPSNKVTEKGKDVELRCDPISGHTALYWYRQSLGQGLEFLIYFQGNSAPDKSGLPSDRFSAERTGGSVSTLTIQRTQQEDSAVYLCASSTYSGSGAHNEQFFGPGTRLTVL.

V is TRBV27 and J is TRBJ1-2; 7 positions match TRBD1. With V trimmed by 5 bases and J by 4 bases, 10 bases remained unmatched. Looked up from germline, CDR1 is MNHEY and CDR2 is SMNVEV (reference sequence). This CDR3 is 15 amino acids long. CDR3 DNA: TGTGCCAGCAGTCAAATATCCACAGGGGTCTATGGCTACACCTTC. Translated, it gives CASSQISTGVYGYTF.

The chain uses TRBV28 and TRBJ1-5, with 7 positions matching TRBD1. Germline CDR1 is MDHEN and CDR2 is SYDVKM. This CDR3 region has 14 residues. Germline trimming cut 8 bases from V and 5 bases from J; bases unmatched to any gene: 9. CDR3 DNA: TGTGCCAGCGGTACAGGAAGGGGGCATCAGCCCCAGCATTTT. This translates into CASGTGRGHQPQHF.

The chain links TRBV4-3 to TRBJ1-1, with a weak D call TRBD1 (6 bases). V gave up 6 bases and J gave up 2 bases, with 16 bases separating them. The CDR3 is made up of 15 amino acids. Germline-derived CDR1 and CDR2 are LGHNA and YSLEER. CDR3 coding DNA: TGCGCCAGCAGTAGATTCGGGACACCCAACACTGAAGCTTTCTTT. It specifies CASSRFGTPNTEAFF.